A selection of T cell receptor beta chains follows, all from one sample in a study of graft-versus-host responses after intestinal transplantation. Their cognate antigens are unknown. Clones were sequenced by immunoSEQ multiplex PCR, and TCRdb holds only the in-frame ones, with some missing. The data show over 100,000 clones, roughly 91% seen once. The source material was unstimulated CD4+ T cells sorted from spleen or lymph node cells, sampled before intestinal transplant. Receptors were obtained from a human donor who received an intestinal transplant. CDR3s include the opening cysteine and the closing phenylalanine or tryptophan. Each record gives: clone size, D gene, V gene, J gene, CDR3 protein, CDR3 DNA. D genes are given only for firm matches. Only part of the rows carry a size: once, few, many, or a class if the clone is expanded.

>NA|TRBD2|TRBV18|TRBJ2-5
CASSPGGLAGGSQETQYF
TGTGCCAGCTCACCCGGCGGGCTAGCGGGAGGCAGCCAAGAGACCCAGTACTTC
>NA|NA|TRBV19|TRBJ2-2
CASSRSGAGELFF
TGTGCCAGTAGTAGGTCAGGGGCCGGGGAGCTGTTTTTT
>NA|TRBD1|TRBV9|TRBJ1-4
CASSLRQGGNEKLFF
TGTGCCAGCAGCCTCCGACAGGGAGGAAATGAAAAACTGTTTTTT
>NA|NA|TRBV7-2|TRBJ2-5
CASSPQETQYF
TGTGCCAGCAGCCCCCAAGAGACCCAGTACTTC
>NA|NA|TRBV7-3|TRBJ2-2
CASSSITGELFF
TGTGCCAGCAGCTCAATCACCGGGGAGCTGTTTTTT
>NA|NA|TRBV6-5|TRBJ1-5
CASSYSRGTNQPQHF
TGTGCCAGCAGTTACTCGAGGGGCACCAATCAGCCCCAGCATTTT
>once|TRBD2|TRBV18|TRBJ2-1
CASSPPAGGHNEQFF
TGTGCCAGCTCACCACCTGCGGGAGGGCACAATGAGCAGTTCTTC
>NA|NA|TRBV27|TRBJ2-1
CASSWTARSYNEQFF
TGTGCCAGCAGTTGGACGGCGCGCTCCTACAATGAGCAGTTCTTC
>once|TRBD1|TRBV5-1|TRBJ2-3
CASSLAAGGADTQYF
TGCGCCAGCAGCTTGGCGGCAGGGGGTGCAGATACGCAGTATTTT
>NA|TRBD1|TRBV23-1|TRBJ1-5
CASSLERQGVAEPQHF
TGCGCCAGCAGCCTCGAGAGACAGGGTGTAGCCGAGCCCCAGCATTTT
>NA|NA|TRBV10-1|TRBJ1-3
CASSLPKFGNTIYF
TGCGCCAGCAGTCTCCCAAAATTTGGAAACACCATATATTTT
>NA|NA|TRBV30|TRBJ2-6
CAWREWGGPGANVLTF
TGTGCCTGGAGGGAATGGGGGGGCCCAGGGGCCAACGTCCTGACTTTC
>NA|NA|TRBV5-1|TRBJ2-3
CASSLAPGADTQYF
TGCGCCAGCAGCTTGGCACCCGGGGCAGATACGCAGTATTTT
>NA|TRBD2|TRBV5-1|TRBJ2-7
CASGQAGAQNEQYF
TGCGCCAGCGGGCAGGCGGGAGCCCAGAACGAGCAGTACTTC
>NA|NA|TRBV27|TRBJ2-7
CASSLAGAGTSYEQYF
TGTGCCAGCAGTTTAGCGGGCGCCGGAACCTCCTACGAGCAGTACTTC
>NA|NA|TRBV15|TRBJ1-5
CATSGLGTWGRQPQHF
TGTGCCACCAGCGGCCTTGGGACCTGGGGACGCCAGCCCCAGCATTTT
>NA|TRBD1|TRBV7-3|TRBJ2-7
CASSDLQGRNEQYF
TGTGCCAGCAGCGACTTACAGGGGCGGAACGAGCAGTACTTC
>NA|TRBD2|TRBV6-5|TRBJ2-2
CASRPGGPSTGELFF
TGTGCCAGCAGACCGGGAGGCCCCTCCACCGGGGAGCTGTTTTTT
>NA|NA|TRBV19|TRBJ2-4
CASEGQTLSLAKNIQYF
TGTGCCAGTGAAGGACAGACTCTTTCCTTGGCCAAAAACATTCAGTACTTC
>NA|NA|TRBV5-6|TRBJ2-1
CASSLQAHQFF
TGTGCCAGCAGCTTGCAGGCCCATCAGTTCTTC
>NA|TRBD1|TRBV19|TRBJ1-1
CASKPGQGWTEAFF
TGTGCCAGTAAGCCGGGACAGGGATGGACTGAAGCTTTCTTT
>once|NA|TRBV5-1|TRBJ2-3
CASSPPGSRTDTQYF
TGCGCCAGCAGCCCACCAGGGAGCAGGACAGATACGCAGTATTTT
>few|NA|TRBV7-2|TRBJ2-7
CASSSLRGRAYF
TGTGCCAGCAGCAGCCTGCGGGGCCGGGCCTACTTC
>NA|TRBD2|TRBV10-1|TRBJ2-3
CASSENPSTSGRARQYF
TGCGCCAGCAGTGAGAATCCCTCGACTAGCGGGAGGGCCAGGCAGTATTTT
>NA|NA|TRBV9|TRBJ2-1
CASSDPTAPGSYNEQFF
TGTGCCAGCAGCGACCCGACAGCCCCAGGGTCCTACAATGAGCAGTTCTTC
>NA|TRBD1|TRBV28|TRBJ1-4
CASSLRTGYTEKLFF
TGTGCCAGCAGCCTCCGGACAGGGTACACTGAAAAACTGTTTTTT
>NA|TRBD1|TRBV5-1|TRBJ1-1
CASSLTGGPNTEAFF
TGCGCCAGCAGCTTGACAGGGGGCCCGAACACTGAAGCTTTCTTT
>NA|NA|TRBV7-2|TRBJ2-4
CASSLIFSGNIQYF
TGTGCCAGCAGCTTAATTTTTTCGGGAAACATTCAGTACTTC
>NA|NA|TRBV11-2|TRBJ2-7
CASSLGQWRAGVEQYF
TGTGCCAGCAGCTTAGGGCAATGGCGCGCAGGAGTCGAGCAGTACTTC
>NA|NA|TRBV30|TRBJ1-5
CAWSRGAGQPQHF
TGTGCCTGGAGTCGGGGCGCGGGTCAGCCCCAGCATTTT
>NA|NA|TRBV7-9|TRBJ2-2
CASSFPAQRADTGELFF
TGTGCCAGCAGCTTTCCGGCTCAGCGGGCGGACACCGGGGAGCTGTTTTTT
>once|TRBD1|TRBV7-8|TRBJ1-5
CASSLRQGSNQPQHF
TGTGCCAGCAGCTTAAGACAGGGGAGCAATCAGCCCCAGCATTTT
>once|NA|TRBV7-2|TRBJ1-3
CASSLFFLGRSGNTIYF
TGTGCCAGCAGCTTATTCTTCCTGGGCCGCTCTGGAAACACCATATATTTT
>NA|TRBD1|TRBV28|TRBJ2-3
CASSSLRDRALDTQYF
TGTGCCAGCAGTTCACTCCGGGACAGGGCTTTGGATACGCAGTATTTT
>once|NA|TRBV29-1|TRBJ2-1
CSVGGRGRNEQFF
TGCAGCGTTGGGGGGAGAGGGCGGAATGAGCAGTTCTTC
>few|NA|TRBV5-4|TRBJ1-2
CASSLGGTVPYYGYTF
TGTGCCAGCAGCTTGGGCGGCACGGTACCGTACTATGGCTACACCTTC
>NA|NA|TRBV6-1|TRBJ1-4
CASNLGSTNEKLFF
TGTGCCAGCAACTTGGGGTCAACTAATGAAAAACTGTTTTTT
>NA|TRBD1|TRBV9|TRBJ1-3
CASSLTGTVGNTIYF
TGTGCCAGCAGCCTTACTGGGACAGTCGGAAACACCATATATTTT
>NA|NA|TRBV28|TRBJ1-1
CASQYHGGNTEAFF
TGTGCCAGCCAATACCATGGTGGGAACACTGAAGCTTTCTTT
>NA|NA|TRBV6-1|TRBJ1-2
CASSEMKNLYGYTF
TGTGCCAGCAGTGAAATGAAAAACCTTTATGGCTACACCTTC
>few|TRBD2|TRBV6-5|TRBJ2-7
CASSPLTSASYEQYF
TGTGCCAGCAGCCCGTTGACTAGCGCTTCCTACGAGCAGTACTTC
>NA|NA|TRBV18|TRBJ2-3
CASSPTSSTDTQYF
TGTGCCAGCTCGCCGACTAGTAGCACAGATACGCAGTATTTT
>NA|NA|TRBV6-5|TRBJ2-7
CASSDSRLAEQYF
TGTGCCAGCAGTGATTCCAGGCTAGCCGAGCAGTACTTC
>NA|NA|TRBV12-1|TRBJ2-7
CASSSARDRGQYF
TGTGCCAGCAGCTCAGCCAGAGACCGGGGTCAGTACTTC
>NA|NA|TRBV7-9|TRBJ1-5
CASSTQAGGRGQPQHF
TGTGCCAGCAGCACCCAAGCCGGGGGTCGGGGGCAGCCCCAGCATTTT
>NA|TRBD2|TRBV28|TRBJ2-7
CATRGSGRREQYF
TGTGCCACCCGTGGAAGCGGGAGAAGGGAGCAGTACTTC
>few|NA|TRBV7-9|TRBJ1-2
CASSLSRQDYGYTF
TGTGCCAGCAGCTTAAGTCGGCAGGACTATGGCTACACCTTC
>NA|NA|TRBV25-1|TRBJ2-7
CASSELHTNSYEQYF
TGTGCCAGCAGTGAACTCCACACCAACTCCTACGAGCAGTACTTC
>NA|TRBD2|TRBV5-6|TRBJ2-3
CASSLVAGGLDTQYF
TGTGCCAGCAGCTTAGTCGCGGGAGGGTTAGATACGCAGTATTTT
>NA|TRBD1|TRBV9|TRBJ1-4
CASSVGDSGGEKLFF
TGTGCCAGCAGCGTAGGGGACAGTGGGGGTGAAAAACTGTTTTTT
>NA|NA|TRBV2|TRBJ2-3
CASSRSGGPETDTQYF
TGTGCCAGCAGCCGCTCCGGCGGGCCCGAGACAGATACGCAGTATTTT
>NA|NA|TRBV7-9|TRBJ1-1
CASSLVGEAFF
TGTGCCAGCAGCTTGGTGGGGGAAGCTTTCTTT
>NA|NA|TRBV6-5|TRBJ2-2
CASSYSRARAGELFF
TGTGCCAGCAGTTACTCCAGAGCAAGAGCGGGGGAGCTGTTTTTT
>NA|TRBD2|TRBV27|TRBJ2-1
CASSLTPGLAPPEFF
TGTGCCAGCAGTTTGACACCCGGACTAGCGCCCCCCGAGTTCTTC
>NA|NA|TRBV6-5|TRBJ1-2
CASSYAGMSGYTF
TGTGCCAGCAGTTATGCAGGGATGAGTGGCTACACCTTC